Following are 9 T cell receptor beta chains from one sample sequenced in a study of T cell responses to AZD1222 COVID-19 vaccine. Profiling relied on immunoSEQ multiplex PCR, and the TCRdb table lists in-frame clones only, not all of them. The table records about 140,000 clones, around 94% of them present only once. Sequenced here: peripheral blood, sampled after recovery from COVID-19. These receptors were taken from an adult who had recovered from COVID-19.

The J gene is TRBJ2-7, the V gene TRBV4-1, with D uncertain. The CDR3 sequence is 12 residues long. Germline V CDR1 and CDR2: MGHRA, YSYEKL. Between the trimmed V and J ends, which lost 3 bases and 5 bases, there was a span of 8 bases. In DNA form, the CDR3 reads TGCGCCAGCAGCCAGGTCCAAAACGAGCAGTACTTC. Encoded protein: CASSQVQNEQYF.

The chain couples TRBV29-1 to TRBJ2-4; D gene ambiguous. Trimming removed 6 bases at V and 0 bases at J, with 9 bases between. This CDR3 has 13 residues. Looked up from germline, CDR1 is SQVTM and CDR2 is ANQGSEA. CDR3 coding DNA: TGCAGCGTGGCTAATTTAGCCAAAAACATTCAGTACTTC. Encoded protein: CSVANLAKNIQYF.

V is TRBV3-1 (or the pseudogene TRBV3-2) and J is TRBJ2-2, with 7 bases aligning to TRBD2. V trimming: 2 bases; J trimming: 0 bases; junction bases outside the gene matches: 18. Germline CDR1 is LGHDT and CDR2 is YNNKEL (reference sequence). The CDR3 is 21 amino acids. The CDR3 region is CASSQLTLGLVQTTNTGELFF. CDR3 nucleotide sequence: TGTGCCAGCAGCCAACTTACCCTAGGACTAGTCCAGACGACGAACACCGGGGAGCTGTTTTTT.

The V and J genes are TRBV19 and TRBJ2-7, with TRBD2 identical over 7 bases. J lost 2 bases, V lost 2 bases, and 3 bases had no gene match. This CDR3 spans 14 amino acids. The germline V gene has CDR1 LNHDA and CDR2 SQIVND (reference sequence). For the CDR3, the DNA is TGTGCCAGTAGTATATTGGCGGGGGCCTACGAGCAGTACTTC. As protein: CASSILAGAYEQYF.

The CDR3 loop reads CASGLPQHF. DNA of the CDR3: TGTGCTAGTGGTTTGCCCCAGCATTTT. The chain links TRBV12-5 to TRBJ1-5, with no clear D. Germline V gene sequence: CDR1 LGHNT, CDR2 FRNRAP. The V gene lost 2 bases and the J gene lost 10 bases, with 0 bases spanning the gap. The CDR3 consists of 9 residues.

The chain links TRBV5-1 to TRBJ1-5; TRBD1 is a possible D gene (6 bases). Per germline, CDR1 SGHRS and CDR2 YFSETQ. The CDR3 is 14 amino acids. With 4 bases removed from V and 0 bases from J, the gap between germline ends came to 8 bases. The CDR3 region is CASSPDSSNQPQHF. The CDR3 nucleotides read TGCGCCAGCAGCCCGGACAGTAGCAATCAGCCCCAGCATTTT.

V gene TRBV21-1 combines with J gene TRBJ2-3; the listed D gene, TRBD2, was not tested against the DNA. TRBV21-1 is tagged as a pseudogene. The CDR3 is made up of 17 amino acids. DNA for the CDR3: TGTGCCAGCAGCAACGAATCTAGCGGGAGGGAAGGAGATACGCAGTATTTT. Amino acid sequence: CASSNESSGREGDTQYF.

This rearrangement joins TRBV18 to TRBJ2-1, with D perhaps being TRBD1 or TRBD2 (5 bases each). There are 15 residues in the CDR3. Per germline, CDR1 KGHSH and CDR2 LQKENI. Trimming stripped 1 base from V and 2 bases from J, with 9 bases between. CDR3 sequence reads: CASSPQGTTYNEQFF. The CDR3, as DNA: TGTGCCAGCTCACCACAAGGGACGACCTACAATGAGCAGTTCTTC.

V usage is TRBV7-9 and J usage is TRBJ2-1; the D gene is possibly TRBD1 (6 bases). Germline V gene data show CDR1 as SEHNR and CDR2 as FQNEAQ (reference sequence). The germline V and J ends were trimmed by 3 bases and 8 bases, with 8 bases remaining between them. This CDR3 is built from 12 residues. The CDR3 is CASSFNRDEQFF. Here the CDR3 DNA reads TGTGCCAGCAGCTTCAACAGGGATGAGCAGTTCTTC.